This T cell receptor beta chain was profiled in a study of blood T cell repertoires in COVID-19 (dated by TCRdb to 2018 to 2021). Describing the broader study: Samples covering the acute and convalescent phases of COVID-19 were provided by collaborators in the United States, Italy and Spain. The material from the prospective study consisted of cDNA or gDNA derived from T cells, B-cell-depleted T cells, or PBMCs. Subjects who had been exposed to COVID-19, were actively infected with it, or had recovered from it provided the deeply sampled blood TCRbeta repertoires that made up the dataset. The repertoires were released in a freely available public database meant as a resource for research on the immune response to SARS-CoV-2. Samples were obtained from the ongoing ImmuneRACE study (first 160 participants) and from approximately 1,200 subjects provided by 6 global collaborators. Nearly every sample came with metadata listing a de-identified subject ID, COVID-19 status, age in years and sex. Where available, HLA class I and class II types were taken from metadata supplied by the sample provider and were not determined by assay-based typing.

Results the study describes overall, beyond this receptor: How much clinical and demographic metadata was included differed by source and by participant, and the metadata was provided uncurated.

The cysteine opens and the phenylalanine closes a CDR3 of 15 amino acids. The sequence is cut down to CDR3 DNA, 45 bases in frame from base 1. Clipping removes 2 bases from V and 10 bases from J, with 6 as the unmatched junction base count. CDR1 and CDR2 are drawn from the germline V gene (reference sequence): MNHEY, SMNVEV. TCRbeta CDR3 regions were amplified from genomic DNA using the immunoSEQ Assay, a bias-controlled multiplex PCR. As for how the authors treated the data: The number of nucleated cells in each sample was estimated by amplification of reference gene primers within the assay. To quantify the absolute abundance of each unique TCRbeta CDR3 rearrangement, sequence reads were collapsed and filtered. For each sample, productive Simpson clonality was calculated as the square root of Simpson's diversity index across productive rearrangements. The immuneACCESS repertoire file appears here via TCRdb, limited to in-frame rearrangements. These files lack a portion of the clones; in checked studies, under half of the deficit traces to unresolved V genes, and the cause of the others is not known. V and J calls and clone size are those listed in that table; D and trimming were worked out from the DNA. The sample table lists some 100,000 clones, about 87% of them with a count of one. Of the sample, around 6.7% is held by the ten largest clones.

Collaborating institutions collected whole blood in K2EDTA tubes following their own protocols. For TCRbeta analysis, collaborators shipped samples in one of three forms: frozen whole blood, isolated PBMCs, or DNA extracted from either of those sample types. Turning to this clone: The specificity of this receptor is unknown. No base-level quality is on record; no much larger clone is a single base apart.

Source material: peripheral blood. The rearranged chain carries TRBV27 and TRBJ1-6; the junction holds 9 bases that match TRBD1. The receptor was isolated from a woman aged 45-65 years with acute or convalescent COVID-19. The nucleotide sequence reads TGTGCCAGCAGTTTAGGGGGACAGGGAGGGTCACCCCTCCACTTT. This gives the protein CASSLGGQGGSPLHF.